This TCR beta chain is from a study of tumor and adjacent non-tumor tissue in lung cancer. About the research overall: There were some 12 adenocarcinoma, a couple of squamous cell carcinoma and 1 small cell lung cancer cases. Samples averaged about 4.2 million productive TCRbeta reads each. Study results and limitations: In normal lung, the top 100 clones were significantly more dominant than in tumor.

The library came from three nested PCR rounds adapted from ARM-PCR protocols. Each CDR3 protein is one row after TCRdb ran MiXCR on the multiplex PCR reads. The top ten clones hold 12% of a sample with 60,000 to 85,000 distinct CDR3 sequences, 77% of them seen once. This sample's RNA came from whole unsorted tissue. Turning to this clonotype: Its target is unknown.

The sequencing input was lung tumor tissue. This receptor was taken from a woman aged 45-65 years with non-small cell lung cancer.

CDR3 DNA sequence: TGTGCCAGCAGTTACTTCCTCCTTGGAGGGAACACCGGGGAGCTGTTTTTT. Protein sequence: CASSYFLLGGNTGELFF. V usage is TRBV6-7 and J usage is TRBJ2-2, with a weak D call TRBD2 (5 bases). TRBV6-7 is filed as an ORF, its function uncertain. Trimming left V 1 base short and J 1 base short, with 13 bases between. The CDR3 covers 17 residues.